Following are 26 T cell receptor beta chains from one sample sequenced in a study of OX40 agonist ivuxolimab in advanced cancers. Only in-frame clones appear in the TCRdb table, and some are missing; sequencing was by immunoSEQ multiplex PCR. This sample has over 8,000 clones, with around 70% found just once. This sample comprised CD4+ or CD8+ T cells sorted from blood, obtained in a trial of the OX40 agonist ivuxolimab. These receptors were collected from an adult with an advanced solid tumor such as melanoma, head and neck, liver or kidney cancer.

CDR3 loop: CASSLEWPEYRFGGYTF. The CDR3 DNA reads TGTGCCAGCAGCTTAGAATGGCCAGAATACAGGTTTGGTGGCTACACCTTC. The chain couples TRBV7-2 to TRBJ1-2, with a possible D match to TRBD1 (5 bases). This CDR3 region has 17 residues. Per the germline V gene, CDR1 is SGHTA and CDR2 is FQGNSA. V lost 1 base and J lost 7, with 22 bases in between.

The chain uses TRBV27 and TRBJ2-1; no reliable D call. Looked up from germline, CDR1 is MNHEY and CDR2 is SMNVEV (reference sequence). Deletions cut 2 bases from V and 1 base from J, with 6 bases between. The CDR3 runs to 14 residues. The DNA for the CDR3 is TGTGCCAGCAGTTTAGCTTCTTCCTACAATGAGCAGTTCTTC. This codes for CASSLASSYNEQFF.

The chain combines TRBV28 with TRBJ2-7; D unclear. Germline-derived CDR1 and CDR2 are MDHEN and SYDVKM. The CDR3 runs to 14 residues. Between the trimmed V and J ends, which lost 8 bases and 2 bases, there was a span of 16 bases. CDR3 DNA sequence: TGTGCCAGCGTCAAAAGTGGGATGGCCTACGAGCAGTACTTC. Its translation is CASVKSGMAYEQYF.

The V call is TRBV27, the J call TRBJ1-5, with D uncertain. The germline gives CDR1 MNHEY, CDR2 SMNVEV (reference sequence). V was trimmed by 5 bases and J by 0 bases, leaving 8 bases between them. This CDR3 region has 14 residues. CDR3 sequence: CASSIWGSNQPQHF. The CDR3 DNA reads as TGTGCCAGCAGTATCTGGGGTAGCAATCAGCCCCAGCATTTT.

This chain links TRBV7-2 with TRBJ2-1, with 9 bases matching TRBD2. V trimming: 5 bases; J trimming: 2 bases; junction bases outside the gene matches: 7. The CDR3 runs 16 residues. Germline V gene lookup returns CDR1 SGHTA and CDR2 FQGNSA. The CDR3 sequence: CASSPQLAGTYNEQFF. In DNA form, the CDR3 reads TGTGCCAGCAGCCCCCAGCTAGCGGGAACCTACAATGAGCAGTTCTTC.

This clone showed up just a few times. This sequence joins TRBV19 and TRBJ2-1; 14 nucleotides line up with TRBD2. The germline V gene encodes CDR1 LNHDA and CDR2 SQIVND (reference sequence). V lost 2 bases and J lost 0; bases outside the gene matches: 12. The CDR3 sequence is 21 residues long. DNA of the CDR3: TGTGCCAGTAGTATAAGACCCGGGACTAGCGGGAGAGCGGGCTCCTACAATGAGCAGTTCTTC. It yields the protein CASSIRPGTSGRAGSYNEQFF.

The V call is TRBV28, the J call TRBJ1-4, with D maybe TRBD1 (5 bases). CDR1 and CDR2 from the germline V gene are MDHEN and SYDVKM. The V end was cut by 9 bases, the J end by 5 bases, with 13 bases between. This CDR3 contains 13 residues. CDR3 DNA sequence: TGTGCCAGTACCGGAGACAGCAATGAAAAACTGTTTTTT. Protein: CASTGDSNEKLFF.

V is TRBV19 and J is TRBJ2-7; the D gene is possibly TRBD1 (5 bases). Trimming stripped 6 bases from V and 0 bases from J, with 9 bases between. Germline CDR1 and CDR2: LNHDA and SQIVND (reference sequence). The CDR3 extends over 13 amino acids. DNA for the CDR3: TGTGCCAGTAGCACAGGCGGCTCCTACGAGCAGTACTTC. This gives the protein CASSTGGSYEQYF.

CDR3 region: CASSLAGLEHTDTQYF. The CDR3 DNA reads TGTGCCAGCAGCTTAGCGGGGTTAGAGCACACAGATACGCAGTATTTT. The rearrangement joins TRBV7-8 to TRBJ2-3, with D unresolved. The CDR3 is 16 residues long. Germline-derived CDR1 and CDR2 are SGHVS and FQNEAQ. The V end was cut by 0 bases, the J end by 2 bases, with 12 bases between.

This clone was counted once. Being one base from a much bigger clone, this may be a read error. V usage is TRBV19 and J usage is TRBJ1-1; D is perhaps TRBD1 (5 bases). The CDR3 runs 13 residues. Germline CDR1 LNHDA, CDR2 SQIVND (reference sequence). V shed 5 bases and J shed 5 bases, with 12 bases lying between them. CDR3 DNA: TGTGCCAGTAGTGCCGGGGGTGGGACTGAAGCTTTCTTT. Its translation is CASSAGGGTEAFF.

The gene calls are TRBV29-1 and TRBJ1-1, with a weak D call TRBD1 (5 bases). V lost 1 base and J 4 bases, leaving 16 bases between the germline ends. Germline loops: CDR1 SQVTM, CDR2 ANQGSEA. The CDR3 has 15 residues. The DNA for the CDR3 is TGCAGCGTTGAAGCCTGGGGGGATCGAAGCACTGAAGCTTTCTTT. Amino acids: CSVEAWGDRSTEAFF.

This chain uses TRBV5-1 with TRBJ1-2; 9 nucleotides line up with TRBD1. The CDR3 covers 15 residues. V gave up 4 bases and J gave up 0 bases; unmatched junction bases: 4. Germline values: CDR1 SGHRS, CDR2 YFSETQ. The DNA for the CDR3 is TGCGCCAGCAGCAGGGACAGGGATGCTAACTATGGCTACACCTTC. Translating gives CASSRDRDANYGYTF.

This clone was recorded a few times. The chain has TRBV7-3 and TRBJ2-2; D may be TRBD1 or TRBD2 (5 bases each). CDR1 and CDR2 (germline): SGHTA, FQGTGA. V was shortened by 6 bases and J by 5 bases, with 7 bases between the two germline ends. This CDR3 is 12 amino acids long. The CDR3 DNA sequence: TGTGCCAGCAGGGGGGTAACCGGGGAGCTGTTTTTT. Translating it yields CASRGVTGELFF. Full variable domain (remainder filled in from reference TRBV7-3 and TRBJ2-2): GAGVSQTPSNKVTEKGKYVELRCDPISGHTALYWYRQSLGQGPEFLIYFQGTGAADDSGLPNDRFFAVRPEGSVSTLKIQRTERGDSAVYLCASRGVTGELFFGEGSRLTVL.

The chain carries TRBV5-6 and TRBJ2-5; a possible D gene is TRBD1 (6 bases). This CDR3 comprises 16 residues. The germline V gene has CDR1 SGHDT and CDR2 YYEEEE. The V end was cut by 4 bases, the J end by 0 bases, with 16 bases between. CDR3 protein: CASSPVWAGDQETQYF. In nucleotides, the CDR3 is TGTGCCAGCAGCCCCGTTTGGGCAGGGGACCAAGAGACCCAGTACTTC.

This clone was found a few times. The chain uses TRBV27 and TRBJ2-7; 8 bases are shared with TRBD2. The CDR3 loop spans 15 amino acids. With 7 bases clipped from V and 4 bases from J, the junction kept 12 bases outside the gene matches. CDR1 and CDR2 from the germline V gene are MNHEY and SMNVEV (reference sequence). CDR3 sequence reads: CASTPMYGRGYEQYF. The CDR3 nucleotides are TGTGCCAGCACCCCAATGTACGGGAGGGGGTACGAGCAGTACTTC.

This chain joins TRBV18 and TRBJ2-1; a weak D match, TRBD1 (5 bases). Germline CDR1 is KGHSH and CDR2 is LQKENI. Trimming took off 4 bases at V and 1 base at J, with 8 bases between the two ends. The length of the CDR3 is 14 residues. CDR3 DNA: TGTGCCAGCTCACGGCAGGGTTCCTACAATGAGCAGTTCTTC. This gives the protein CASSRQGSYNEQFF.

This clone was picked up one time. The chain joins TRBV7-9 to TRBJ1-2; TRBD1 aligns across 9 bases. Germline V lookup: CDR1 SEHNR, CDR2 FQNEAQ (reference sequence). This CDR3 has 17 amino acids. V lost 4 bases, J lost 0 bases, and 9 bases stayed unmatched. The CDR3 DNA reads TGTGCCAGCAGCTCGTGGAGGGACAGGGCAACTAACTATGGCTACACCTTC. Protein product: CASSSWRDRATNYGYTF. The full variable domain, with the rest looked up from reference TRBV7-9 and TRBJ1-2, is DTGVSQNPRHKITKRGQNVTFRCDPISEHNRLYWYRQTLGQGPEFLTYFQNEAQLEKSRLLSDRFSAERPKGSFSTLEIQRTEQGDSAMYLCASSSWRDRATNYGYTFGSGTRLTVV.

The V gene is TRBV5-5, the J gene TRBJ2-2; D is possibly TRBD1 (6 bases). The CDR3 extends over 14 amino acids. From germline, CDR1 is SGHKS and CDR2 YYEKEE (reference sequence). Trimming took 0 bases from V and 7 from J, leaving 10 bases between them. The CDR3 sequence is CASSLAGESGELFF. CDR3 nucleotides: TGTGCCAGCAGCTTGGCAGGGGAAAGCGGGGAGCTGTTTTTT.

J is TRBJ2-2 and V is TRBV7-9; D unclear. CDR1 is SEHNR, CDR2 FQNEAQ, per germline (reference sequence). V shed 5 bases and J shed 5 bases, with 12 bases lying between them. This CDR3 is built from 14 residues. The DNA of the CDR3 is TGTGCCAGCAGCGCCGGTGGGTCTACCGGGGAGCTGTTTTTT. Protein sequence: CASSAGGSTGELFF.

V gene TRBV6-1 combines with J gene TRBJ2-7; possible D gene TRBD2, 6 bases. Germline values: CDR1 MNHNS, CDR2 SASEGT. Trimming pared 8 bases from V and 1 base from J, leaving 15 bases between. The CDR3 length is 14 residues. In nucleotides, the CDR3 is TGTGCCAGCGATCAGGGCGGGGAATCCTACGAGCAGTACTTC. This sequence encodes CASDQGGESYEQYF.

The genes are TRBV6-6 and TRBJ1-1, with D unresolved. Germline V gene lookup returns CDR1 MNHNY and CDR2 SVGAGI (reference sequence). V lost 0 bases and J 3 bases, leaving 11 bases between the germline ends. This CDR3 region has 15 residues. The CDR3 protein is CASSYSPGLDTEAFF. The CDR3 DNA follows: TGTGCCAGCAGTTACTCGCCGGGGTTGGACACTGAAGCTTTCTTT.

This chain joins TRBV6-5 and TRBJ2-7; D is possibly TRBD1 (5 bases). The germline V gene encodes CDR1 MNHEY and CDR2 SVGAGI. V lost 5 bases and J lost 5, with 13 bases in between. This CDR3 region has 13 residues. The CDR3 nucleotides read TGTGCCAGCAGTGAACTCAGGGTCGACGAGCAGTACTTC. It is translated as CASSELRVDEQYF.

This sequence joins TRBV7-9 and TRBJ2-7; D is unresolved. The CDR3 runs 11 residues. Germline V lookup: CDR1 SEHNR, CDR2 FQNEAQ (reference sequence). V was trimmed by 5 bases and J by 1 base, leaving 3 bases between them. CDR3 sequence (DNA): TGTGCCAGCAGCCTATCCTACGAGCAGTACTTC. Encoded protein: CASSLSYEQYF.

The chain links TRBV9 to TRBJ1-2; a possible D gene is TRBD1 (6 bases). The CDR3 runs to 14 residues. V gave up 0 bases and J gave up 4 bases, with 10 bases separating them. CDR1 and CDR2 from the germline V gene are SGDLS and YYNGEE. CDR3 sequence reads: CASSVGDTSYGYTF. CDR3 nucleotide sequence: TGTGCCAGCAGCGTAGGGGACACCAGCTATGGCTACACCTTC.

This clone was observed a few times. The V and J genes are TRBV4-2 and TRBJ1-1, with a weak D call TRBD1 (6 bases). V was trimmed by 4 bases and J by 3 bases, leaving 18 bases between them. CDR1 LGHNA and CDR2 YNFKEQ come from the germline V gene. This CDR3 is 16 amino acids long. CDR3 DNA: TGTGCCAGCAGCCTCCCCTCACAGGGCGAAGACACTGAAGCTTTCTTT. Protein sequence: CASSLPSQGEDTEAFF.

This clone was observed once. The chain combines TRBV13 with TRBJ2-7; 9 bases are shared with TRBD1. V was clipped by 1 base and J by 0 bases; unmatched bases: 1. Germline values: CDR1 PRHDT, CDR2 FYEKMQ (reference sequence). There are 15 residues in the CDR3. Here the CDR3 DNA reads TGTGCCAGCAGCTTAGCGGGACAGGGCTCCTACGAGCAGTACTTC. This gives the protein CASSLAGQGSYEQYF.